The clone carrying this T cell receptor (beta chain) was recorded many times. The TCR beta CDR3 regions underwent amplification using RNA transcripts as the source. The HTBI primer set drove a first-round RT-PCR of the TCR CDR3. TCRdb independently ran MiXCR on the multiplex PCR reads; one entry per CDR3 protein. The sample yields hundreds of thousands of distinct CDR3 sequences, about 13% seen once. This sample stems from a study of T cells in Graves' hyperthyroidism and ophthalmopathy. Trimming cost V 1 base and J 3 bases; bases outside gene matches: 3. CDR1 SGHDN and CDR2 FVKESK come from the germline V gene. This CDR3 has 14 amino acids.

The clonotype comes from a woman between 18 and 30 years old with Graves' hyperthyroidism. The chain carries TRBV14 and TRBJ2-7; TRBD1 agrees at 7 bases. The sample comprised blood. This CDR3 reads CASSQGPGGYEQYF. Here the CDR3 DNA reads TGTGCCAGCAGCCAAGGTCCAGGGGGCTACGAGCAGTACTTC.